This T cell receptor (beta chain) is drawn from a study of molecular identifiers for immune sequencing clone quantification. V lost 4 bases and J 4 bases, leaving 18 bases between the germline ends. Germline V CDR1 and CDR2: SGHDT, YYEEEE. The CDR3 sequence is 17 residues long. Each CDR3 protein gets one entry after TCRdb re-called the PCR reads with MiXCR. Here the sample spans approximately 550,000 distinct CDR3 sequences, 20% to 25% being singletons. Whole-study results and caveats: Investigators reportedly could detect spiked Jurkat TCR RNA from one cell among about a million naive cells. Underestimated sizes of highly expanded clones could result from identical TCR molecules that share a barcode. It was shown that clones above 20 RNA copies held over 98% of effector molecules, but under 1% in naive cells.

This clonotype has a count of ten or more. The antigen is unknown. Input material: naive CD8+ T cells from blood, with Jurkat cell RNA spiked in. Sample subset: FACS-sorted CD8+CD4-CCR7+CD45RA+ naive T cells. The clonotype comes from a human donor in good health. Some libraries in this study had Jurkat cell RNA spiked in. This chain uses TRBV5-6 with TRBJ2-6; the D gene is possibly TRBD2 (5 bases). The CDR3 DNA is TGTGCCAGCAGCGCAAGCATAGATCCGGGGGGGGCCAACGTCCTGACTTTC. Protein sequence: CASSASIDPGGANVLTF. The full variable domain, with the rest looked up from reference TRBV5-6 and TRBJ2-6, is DAGVTQSPTHLIKTRGQQVTLRCSPKSGHDTVSWYQQALGQGPQFIFQYYEEEERQRGNFPDRFSGHQFPNYSSELNVNALLLGDSALYLCASSASIDPGGANVLTFGAGSRLTVL.